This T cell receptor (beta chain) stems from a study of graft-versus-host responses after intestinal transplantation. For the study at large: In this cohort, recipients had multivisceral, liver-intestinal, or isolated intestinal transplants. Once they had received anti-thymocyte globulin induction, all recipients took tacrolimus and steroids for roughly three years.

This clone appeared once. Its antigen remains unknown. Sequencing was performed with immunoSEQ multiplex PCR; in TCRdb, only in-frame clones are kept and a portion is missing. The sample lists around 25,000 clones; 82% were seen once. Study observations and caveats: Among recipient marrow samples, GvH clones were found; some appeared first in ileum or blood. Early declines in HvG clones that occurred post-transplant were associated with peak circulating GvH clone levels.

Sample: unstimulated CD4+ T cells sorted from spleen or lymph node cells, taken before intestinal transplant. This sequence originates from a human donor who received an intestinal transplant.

CDR3: CASSTREKQEAFF. The CDR3 DNA sequence: TGTGCCAGCAGTACCCGAGAAAAACAGGAAGCTTTCTTT. The rearrangement links TRBV6-6 to TRBJ1-1; no clear D gene. This CDR3 comprises 13 residues. The germline V gene has CDR1 MNHNY and CDR2 SVGAGI (reference sequence). V lost 5 bases to trimming and J lost 8 bases, with 15 bases between them.